Described below is a single T cell receptor beta chain sequence and its context. What it binds is not known. TCRdb keeps only in-frame clones here, not all; method: immunoSEQ multiplex PCR. The sample has about 1.1 million clones; around three quarters are singletons. The record originates from a study of shared clonotypes between healthy human individuals. This CDR3 region has 15 residues. Germline loops: CDR1 SGHRS, CDR2 YFSETQ. Trimming removed 2 bases from V and 1 base from J, with 12 bases in between. The study, taken as a whole, reports: Investigators expected sequencing depth to affect clonotype sharing among donors. Having only a few donors restricted how much genetic and exposure-history diversity was captured. Naive subsets tended to show greater estimated richness than memory subsets.

The chain has TRBV5-1 and TRBJ1-1; D not resolved. This TCR derives from a man aged 18 to 30 in good health. Some clones in this sample may be carry-over from other donors' samples. Sequenced input: memory CD4+ T cells from PBMCs. Subset specified: CD45RA-negative fraction. CDR3 loop: CASSFAQAKNTEAFF. CDR3 nucleotide sequence: TGCGCCAGCAGCTTTGCGCAGGCCAAGAACACTGAAGCTTTCTTT.